This TCR beta chain was identified in a study of blood T cell repertoires in COVID-19. Across the study: Collection of acute and convalescent COVID-19 samples took place in the United States, Italy and Spain.

Germline CDR1 is SQVTM and CDR2 is ANQGSEA. CDR3 length: 14 residues. V lost 4 bases, J lost 1 base, and 13 bases lay in between. Those who participated ranged in age from roughly 18 to 90 years and resided in under 25 US areas. Self-reported history from a screening survey and questionnaire set each donor's cohort. In the source study's methods: How many nucleated cells were present was estimated from reference gene primer amplification. Using immunoSEQ multiplex PCR, the repertoire was profiled, and TCRdb retains in-frame clones only, with some absent. The DNA was the basis for D and trimming; V, J and clone size are from that table. The sample lists about 440,000 clones; 90% were seen once.

The sample taken for sequencing was PBMCs or T cells enriched from blood (not recorded which). This receptor was taken from a man in his late teens or twenties who had recovered from COVID-19. This rearrangement joins TRBV29-1 to TRBJ1-1; no clear D. The CDR3 loop reads CSVVFQARNTEAFF. The CDR3 DNA reads as TGCAGCGTTGTTTTCCAGGCCAGGAACACTGAAGCTTTCTTT.